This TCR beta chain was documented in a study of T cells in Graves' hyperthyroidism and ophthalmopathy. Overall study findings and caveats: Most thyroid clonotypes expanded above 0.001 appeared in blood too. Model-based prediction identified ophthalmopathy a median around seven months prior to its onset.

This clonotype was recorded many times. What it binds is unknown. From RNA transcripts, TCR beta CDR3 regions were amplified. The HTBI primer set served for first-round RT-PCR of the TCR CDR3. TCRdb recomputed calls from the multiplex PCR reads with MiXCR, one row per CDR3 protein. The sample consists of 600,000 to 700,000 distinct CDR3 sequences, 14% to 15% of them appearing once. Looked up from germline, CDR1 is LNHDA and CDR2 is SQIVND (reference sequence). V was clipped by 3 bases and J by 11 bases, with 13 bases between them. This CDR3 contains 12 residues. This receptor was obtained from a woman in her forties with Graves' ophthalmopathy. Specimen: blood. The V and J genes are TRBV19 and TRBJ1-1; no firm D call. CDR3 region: CASSIGEFRAFF. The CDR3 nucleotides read TGTGCCAGTAGTATCGGGGAATTCAGGGCTTTCTTT.